Each of the 13 T cell receptor beta chains below was sequenced from the same sample in a study of T-cell reconstitution after alpha-beta-depleted transplantation in children. The TCRbeta library was prepared with unique molecular identifiers. TCRdb independently ran MiXCR on the PCR reads; one entry per CDR3 protein. The table shows 670,000 or so distinct CDR3 sequences, with about an eighth occurring only once. Sequencing used PBMCs, obtained before TCRalphabeta/CD19-depleted stem cell transplant. The receptors were gathered from a girl aged 2 to 10 with congenital amegakaryocytic thrombocytopenia, due to receive a stem cell transplant.

The chain is built from TRBV5-1 and TRBJ2-5; tentatively, D is TRBD2 (6 bases). The V end was cut by 5 bases, the J end by 10 bases, with 15 bases between. CDR3 size: 12 residues. Per germline, CDR1 SGHRS and CDR2 YFSETQ. CDR3 in amino acids: CASRRDGLDQYF. The CDR3 nucleotides are TGCGCCAGCAGGCGGGACGGACTGGACCAGTACTTC.

This clonotype was found a few times. The rearrangement joins TRBV6-2 or TRBV6-3 to TRBJ2-7, with unresolved D. V was trimmed by 4 bases and J by 3 bases, leaving 10 bases between them. The CDR3 spans 13 residues. Germline CDR1 reads MNHEY; CDR2 reads SVGEGT. The CDR3 DNA follows: TGTGCCAGCAGTTTTCTACTTATCTACGAGCAGTACTTC. Amino acid sequence: CASSFLLIYEQYF.

The chain recombines TRBV5-1 with TRBJ2-7; the D is unclear. V gave up 0 bases and J gave up 5 bases, with 9 bases separating them. The CDR3 runs to 13 residues. CDR1 SGHRS and CDR2 YFSETQ come from the germline V gene. CDR3 amino acids: CASSLVSTHEQYF. DNA of the CDR3: TGCGCCAGCAGCTTGGTATCAACCCACGAGCAGTACTTC.

This clonotype was detected a few times. The chain carries TRBV9 and TRBJ1-1; the D is unclear. Germline V CDR1 and CDR2: SGDLS, YYNGEE. The CDR3 sequence is 13 residues long. V dropped 6 bases and J dropped 3 bases, with 12 bases sitting between them. Here the CDR3 reads CASNRWGDTEAFF. The CDR3, as DNA: TGTGCCAGCAACAGATGGGGTGACACTGAAGCTTTCTTT.

Remarks on this clonotype: This may be a read error, as it is one base from a much larger clone. Likely a read error: the CDR3 ends without its conserved phenylalanine or tryptophan. The J gene is TRBJ2-1, the V gene TRBV20-1; D not resolved. The ends were cut back, 6 bases at V and 0 bases at J, with 18 bases in the middle. CDR3 size: 16 residues. Germline CDR1 reads DFQATT; CDR2 reads SNEGSKA (reference sequence). This chain's CDR3 is CSALTESRSSYNEQFS. The DNA of the CDR3 is TGCAGTGCCCTAACGGAGTCGCGGAGCTCCTACAATGAGCAGTTCTCC.

This clonotype has ten or more counts. This sequence joins TRBV28 and TRBJ2-1; D remains ambiguous. The CDR3 covers 13 residues. CDR1 MDHEN and CDR2 SYDVKM come from the germline V gene. V dropped 6 bases and J dropped 5 bases, with 11 bases sitting between them. The CDR3 region has the DNA TGTGCCAGCAGGTTAAGCACTGACAATGAGCAGTTCTTC. Translating it yields CASRLSTDNEQFF.

In its sample, this clonotype was seen many times. The rearrangement links TRBV29-1 to TRBJ2-1; 7 bases agree with TRBD1. The CDR3 length is 15 residues. V trimming: 3 bases; J trimming: 1 base; junction bases outside the gene matches: 6. CDR1 and CDR2 from the germline V gene are SQVTM and ANQGSEA. The CDR3 nucleotides are TGCAGCGTTGACCCGGGACAGCATTCCTACAATGAGCAGTTCTTC. Protein: CSVDPGQHSYNEQFF.

This clonotype was seen many times. The chain carries TRBV4-1 and TRBJ2-7; 10 bases map to TRBD1. Trimming at V came to 2 bases and at J to 2 bases, leaving 3 bases not matched to a gene. CDR1 is MGHRA and CDR2 is YSYEKL in the germline V gene. The CDR3 is 15 amino acids. The CDR3 spells CASSQSGTGAYEQYF. The CDR3, as DNA: TGCGCCAGCAGCCAATCTGGGACAGGGGCCTACGAGCAGTACTTC.

This clonotype was seen repeatedly, ten times or more. Relative to the germline gene, one junction end is altered; a read error may explain this. This CDR3 is CASSPGGAYNEQFF. The CDR3 DNA reads as TGTGCCAGCTCACCCGGCGGGGCCTACAATGAGCAGTTCTTC. V usage is TRBV5-1 and J usage is TRBJ2-1; D may be TRBD2 (6 bases). Germline loops: CDR1 SGHRS, CDR2 YFSETQ. The CDR3 loop spans 14 amino acids. Full variable domain (missing parts from reference TRBV5-1 and TRBJ2-1): KAGVTQTPRYLIKTRGQQVTLSCSPISGHRSVSWYQQTPGQGLQFLFEYFSETQRNKGNFPGRFSGRQFSNSRSEMNVSTLELGDSALYLCASSPGGAYNEQFFGPGTRLTVL.

The CDR3 here is CASSLKGSGGELFF. Written as DNA, the CDR3 is TGTGCCAGCAGTTTGAAGGGGAGTGGCGGGGAGCTGTTTTTT. J is TRBJ2-2 and V is TRBV12-3 or TRBV12-4; D may be TRBD1 or TRBD2 (5 bases each). V dropped 3 bases and J dropped 7 bases, with 12 bases sitting between them. The CDR3 has 14 amino acids.

The sample holds a few counts of this clonotype. The chain combines TRBV5-1 with TRBJ2-6, with a tentative D call TRBD2 (6 bases). The ends were cut back, 3 bases at V and 0 bases at J, with 16 bases in the middle. Per the germline V gene, CDR1 is SGHRS and CDR2 is YFSETQ. The CDR3 is made up of 18 amino acids. CDR3 DNA: TGCGCCAGCAGCTCCGGGACCCATAGCGGCTCTGGGGCCAACGTCCTGACTTTC. Translation gives CASSSGTHSGSGANVLTF.

As regards this clonotype: This may stem from a read error, because a much larger clone lies one nucleotide away. V usage is TRBV20-1 and J usage is TRBJ2-4; D is possibly TRBD1 (6 bases). The ends were cut back, 6 bases at V and 3 bases at J, with 12 bases in the middle. CDR1 and CDR2 from the germline V gene are DFQATT and SNEGSKA (reference sequence). The CDR3 totals 13 residues. Written as DNA, the CDR3 is TGCAGTGCAATCCGCAGGGGCAAAAACATTCAGTACTTC. It encodes CSAIRRGKNIQYF.

The V call is TRBV4-2, the J call TRBJ2-1; unclear D gene. Trimming stripped 0 bases from V and 8 bases from J, with 11 bases between. The CDR3 is 14 amino acids. Germline loops: CDR1 LGHNA, CDR2 YNFKEQ. CDR3 sequence (DNA): TGTGCCAGCAGCCAAGAATCATATAACGATGAGCAGTTCTTC. Translating it yields CASSQESYNDEQFF.